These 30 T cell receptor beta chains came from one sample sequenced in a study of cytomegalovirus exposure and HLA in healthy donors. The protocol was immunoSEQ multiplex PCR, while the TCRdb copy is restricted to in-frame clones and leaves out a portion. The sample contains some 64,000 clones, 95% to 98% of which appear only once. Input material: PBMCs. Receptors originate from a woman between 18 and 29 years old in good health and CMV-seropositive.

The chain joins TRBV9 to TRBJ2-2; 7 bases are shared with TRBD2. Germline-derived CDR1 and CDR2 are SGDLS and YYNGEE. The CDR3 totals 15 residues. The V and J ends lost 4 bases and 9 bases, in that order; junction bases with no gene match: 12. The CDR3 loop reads CASSHPAGEGRELFF. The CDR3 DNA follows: TGTGCCAGCAGCCACCCTGCCGGGGAGGGGCGGGAGCTGTTTTTT.

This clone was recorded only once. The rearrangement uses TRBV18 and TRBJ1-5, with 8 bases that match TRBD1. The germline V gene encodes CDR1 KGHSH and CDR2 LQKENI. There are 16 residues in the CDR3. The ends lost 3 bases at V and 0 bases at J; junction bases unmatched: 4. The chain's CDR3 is CASSPSGQVSNQPQHF. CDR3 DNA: TGTGCCAGCTCACCGTCGGGACAGGTTAGCAATCAGCCCCAGCATTTT. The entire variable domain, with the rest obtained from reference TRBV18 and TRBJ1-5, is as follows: NAGVMQNPRHLVRRRGQEARLRCSPMKGHSHVYWYRQLPEEGLKFMVYLQKENIIDESGMPKERFSAEFPKEGPSILRIQQVVRGDSAAYFCASSPSGQVSNQPQHFGDGTRLSIL.

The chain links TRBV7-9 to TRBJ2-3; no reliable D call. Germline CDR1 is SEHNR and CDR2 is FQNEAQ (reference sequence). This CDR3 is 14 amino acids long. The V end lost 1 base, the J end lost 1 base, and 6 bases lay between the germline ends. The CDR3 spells CASSLVEGTDTQYF. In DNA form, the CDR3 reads TGTGCCAGCAGCTTAGTCGAGGGCACAGATACGCAGTATTTT.

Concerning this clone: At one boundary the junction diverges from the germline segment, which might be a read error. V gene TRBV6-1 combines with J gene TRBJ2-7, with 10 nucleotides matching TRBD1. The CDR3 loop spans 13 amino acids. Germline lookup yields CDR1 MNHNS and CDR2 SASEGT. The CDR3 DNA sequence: TGTGCCAGCAGCCAAACACGACAGGGGGCGGCCCACTTC. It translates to CASSQTRQGAAHF.

The CDR3 is CASSLAGTRQENIQYF. The CDR3 nucleotides read TGCGCCAGCAGCTTAGCCGGGACTAGACAAGAAAACATTCAGTACTTC. This chain uses TRBV4-1 with TRBJ2-4, with 8 nucleotides matching TRBD2. CDR1 and CDR2 (germline): MGHRA, YSYEKL. The CDR3 spans 16 residues. The ends lost 5 bases at V and 5 bases at J; junction bases unmatched: 11.

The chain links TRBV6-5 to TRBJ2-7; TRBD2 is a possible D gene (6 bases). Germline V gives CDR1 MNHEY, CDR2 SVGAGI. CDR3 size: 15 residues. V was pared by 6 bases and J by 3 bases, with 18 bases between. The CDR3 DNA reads TGTGCCAGCAGCCGCGGGACTTTAGGGCTCTACGAGCAGTACTTC. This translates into CASSRGTLGLYEQYF.

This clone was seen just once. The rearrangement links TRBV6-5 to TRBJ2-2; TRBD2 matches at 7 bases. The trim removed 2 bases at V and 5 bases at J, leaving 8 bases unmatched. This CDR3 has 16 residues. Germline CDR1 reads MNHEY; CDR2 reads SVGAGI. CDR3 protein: CASSYGAGVKTGELFF. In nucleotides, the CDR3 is TGTGCCAGCAGTTACGGGGCGGGAGTCAAAACCGGGGAGCTGTTTTTT.

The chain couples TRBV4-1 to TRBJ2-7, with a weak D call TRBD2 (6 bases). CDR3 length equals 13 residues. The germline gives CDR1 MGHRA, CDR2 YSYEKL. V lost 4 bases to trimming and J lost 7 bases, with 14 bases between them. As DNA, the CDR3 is TGCGCCAGCAGCCTGGGGACTGCCACAGAGCAGTACTTC. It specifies CASSLGTATEQYF.

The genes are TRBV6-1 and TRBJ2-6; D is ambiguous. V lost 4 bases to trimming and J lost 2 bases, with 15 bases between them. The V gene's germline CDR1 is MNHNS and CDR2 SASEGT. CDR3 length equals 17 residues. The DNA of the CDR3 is TGTGCCAGCAGTGCCACCGGGTCATCGACTGGGGCCAACGTCCTGACTTTC. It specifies CASSATGSSTGANVLTF.

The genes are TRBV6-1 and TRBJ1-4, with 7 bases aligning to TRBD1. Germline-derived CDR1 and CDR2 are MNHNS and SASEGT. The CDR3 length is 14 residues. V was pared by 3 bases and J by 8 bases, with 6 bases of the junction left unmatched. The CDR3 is CASSDWDSEEKLFF. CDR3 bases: TGTGCCAGCAGTGACTGGGACAGTGAAGAAAAACTGTTTTTT.

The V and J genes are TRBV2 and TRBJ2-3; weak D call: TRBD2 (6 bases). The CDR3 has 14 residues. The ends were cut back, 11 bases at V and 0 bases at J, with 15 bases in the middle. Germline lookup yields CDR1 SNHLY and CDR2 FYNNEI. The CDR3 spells CAGQGGISTDTQYF. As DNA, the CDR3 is TGTGCCGGCCAGGGCGGGATAAGCACAGATACGCAGTATTTT.

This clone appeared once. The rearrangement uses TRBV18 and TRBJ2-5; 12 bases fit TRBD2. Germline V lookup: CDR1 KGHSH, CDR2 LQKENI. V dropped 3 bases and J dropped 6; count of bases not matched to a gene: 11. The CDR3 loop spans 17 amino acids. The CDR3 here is CASSPGLAGTVGQTQYF. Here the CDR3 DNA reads TGTGCCAGCTCACCCGGACTAGCGGGAACCGTTGGGCAGACCCAGTACTTC. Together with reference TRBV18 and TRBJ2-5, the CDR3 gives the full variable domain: NAGVMQNPRHLVRRRGQEARLRCSPMKGHSHVYWYRQLPEEGLKFMVYLQKENIIDESGMPKERFSAEFPKEGPSILRIQQVVRGDSAAYFCASSPGLAGTVGQTQYFGPGTRLLVL.

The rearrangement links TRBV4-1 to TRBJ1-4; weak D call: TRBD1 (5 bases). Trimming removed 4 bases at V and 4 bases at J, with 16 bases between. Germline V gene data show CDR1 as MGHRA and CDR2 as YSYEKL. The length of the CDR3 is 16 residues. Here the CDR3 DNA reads TGCGCCAGCAGCCTCAATCCCCCAGGGTATAATGAAAAACTGTTTTTT. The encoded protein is CASSLNPPGYNEKLFF.

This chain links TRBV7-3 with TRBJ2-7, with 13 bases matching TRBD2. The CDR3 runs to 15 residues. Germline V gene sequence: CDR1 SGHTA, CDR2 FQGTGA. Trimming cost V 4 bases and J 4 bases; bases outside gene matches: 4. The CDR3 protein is CASSYGLAGAYEQYF. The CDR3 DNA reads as TGTGCCAGCAGCTACGGACTAGCGGGAGCTTACGAGCAGTACTTC.

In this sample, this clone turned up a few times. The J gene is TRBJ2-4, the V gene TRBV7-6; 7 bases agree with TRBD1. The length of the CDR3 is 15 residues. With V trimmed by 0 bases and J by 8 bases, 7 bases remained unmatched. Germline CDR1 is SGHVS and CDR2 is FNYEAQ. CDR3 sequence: CASSLAQGPVDIQYF. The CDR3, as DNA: TGTGCCAGCAGCTTAGCACAGGGGCCGGTGGACATTCAGTACTTC.

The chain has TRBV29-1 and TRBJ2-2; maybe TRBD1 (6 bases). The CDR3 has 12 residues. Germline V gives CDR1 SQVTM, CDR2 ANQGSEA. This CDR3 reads CTIEGGAGELFF. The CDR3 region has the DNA TGCACCATAGAAGGGGGTGCCGGGGAGCTGTTTTTT.

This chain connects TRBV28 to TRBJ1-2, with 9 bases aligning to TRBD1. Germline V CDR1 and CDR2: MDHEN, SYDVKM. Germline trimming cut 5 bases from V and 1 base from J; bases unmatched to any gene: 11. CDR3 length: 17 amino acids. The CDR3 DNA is TGTGCCAGCAGTAACCCGGGACAGGGAGTCGGTAACTATGGCTACACCTTC. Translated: CASSNPGQGVGNYGYTF.

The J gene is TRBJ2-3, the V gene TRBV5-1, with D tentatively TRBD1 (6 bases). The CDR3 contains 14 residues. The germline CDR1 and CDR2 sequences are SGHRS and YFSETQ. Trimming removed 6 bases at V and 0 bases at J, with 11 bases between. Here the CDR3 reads CASTRDISTDTQYF. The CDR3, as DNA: TGCGCCAGCACCAGGGACATTAGCACAGATACGCAGTATTTT.

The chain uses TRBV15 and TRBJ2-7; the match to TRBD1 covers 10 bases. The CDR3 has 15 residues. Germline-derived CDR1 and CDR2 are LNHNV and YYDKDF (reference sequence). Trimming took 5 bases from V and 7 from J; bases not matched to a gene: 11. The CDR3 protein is CATSRGRQGAREQYF. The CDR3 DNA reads TGTGCCACCAGCCGTGGGAGACAGGGGGCGAGGGAGCAGTACTTC.

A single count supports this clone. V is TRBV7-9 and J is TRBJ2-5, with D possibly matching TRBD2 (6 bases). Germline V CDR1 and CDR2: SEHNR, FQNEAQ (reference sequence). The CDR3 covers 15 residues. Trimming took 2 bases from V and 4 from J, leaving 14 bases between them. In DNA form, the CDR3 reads TGTGCCAGCAGCTTATCCGGGACTCTCCGAGAGACCCAGTACTTC. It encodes CASSLSGTLRETQYF.

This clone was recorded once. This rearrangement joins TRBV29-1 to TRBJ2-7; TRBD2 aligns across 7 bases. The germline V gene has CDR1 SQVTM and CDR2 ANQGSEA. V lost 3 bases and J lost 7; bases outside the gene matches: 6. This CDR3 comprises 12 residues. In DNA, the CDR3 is TGCAGCGTTGATTCGATCGGGGGGGAGCAGTACTTC. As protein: CSVDSIGGEQYF.

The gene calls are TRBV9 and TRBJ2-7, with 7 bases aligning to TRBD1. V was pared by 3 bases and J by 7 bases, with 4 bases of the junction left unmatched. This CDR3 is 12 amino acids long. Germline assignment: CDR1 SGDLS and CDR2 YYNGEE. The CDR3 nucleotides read TGTGCCAGCAGCGGACAGGGACGAGAGCAGTACTTC. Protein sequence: CASSGQGREQYF.

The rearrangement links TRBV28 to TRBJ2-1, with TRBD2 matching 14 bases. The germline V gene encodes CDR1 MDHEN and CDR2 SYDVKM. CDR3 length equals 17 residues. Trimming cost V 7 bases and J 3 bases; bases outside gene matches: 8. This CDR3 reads CASNEGLAGGDYNEQFF. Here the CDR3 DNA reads TGTGCCAGCAATGAAGGACTAGCGGGAGGAGACTACAATGAGCAGTTCTTC.

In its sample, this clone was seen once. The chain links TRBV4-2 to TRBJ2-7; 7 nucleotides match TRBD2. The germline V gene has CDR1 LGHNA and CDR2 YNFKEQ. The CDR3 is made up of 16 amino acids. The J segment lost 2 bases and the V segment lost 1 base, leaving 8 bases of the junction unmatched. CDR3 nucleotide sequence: TGTGCCAGCAGCCAAGCTGCGGAGGCGGGAGCCTACGAGCAGTACTTC. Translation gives CASSQAAEAGAYEQYF.

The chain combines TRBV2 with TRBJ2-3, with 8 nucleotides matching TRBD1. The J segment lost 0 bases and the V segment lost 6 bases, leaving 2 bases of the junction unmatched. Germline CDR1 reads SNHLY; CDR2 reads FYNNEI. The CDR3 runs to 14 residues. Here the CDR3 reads CASRDRVSTDTQYF. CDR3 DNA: TGTGCCAGCAGGGACAGGGTAAGCACAGATACGCAGTATTTT.

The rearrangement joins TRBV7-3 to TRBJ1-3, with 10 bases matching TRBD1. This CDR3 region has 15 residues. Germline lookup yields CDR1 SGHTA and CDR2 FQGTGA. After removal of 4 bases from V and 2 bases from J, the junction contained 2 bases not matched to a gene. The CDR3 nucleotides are TGTGCCAGCAGCTCCGGACAGGGGGCTGGAAACACCATATATTTT. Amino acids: CASSSGQGAGNTIYF.

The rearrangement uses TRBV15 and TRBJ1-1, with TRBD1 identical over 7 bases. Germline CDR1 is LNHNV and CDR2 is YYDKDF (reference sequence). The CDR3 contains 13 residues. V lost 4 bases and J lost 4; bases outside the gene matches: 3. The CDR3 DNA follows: TGTGCCACCAGCATGACAGGGTTCACTGAAGCTTTCTTT. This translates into CATSMTGFTEAFF.

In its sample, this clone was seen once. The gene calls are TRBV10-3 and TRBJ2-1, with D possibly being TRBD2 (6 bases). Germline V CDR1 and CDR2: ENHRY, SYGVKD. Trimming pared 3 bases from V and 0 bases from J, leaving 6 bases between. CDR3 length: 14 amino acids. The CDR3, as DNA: TGTGCCATCAGTGACGGGAGCTCCTACAATGAGCAGTTCTTC. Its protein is CAISDGSSYNEQFF.

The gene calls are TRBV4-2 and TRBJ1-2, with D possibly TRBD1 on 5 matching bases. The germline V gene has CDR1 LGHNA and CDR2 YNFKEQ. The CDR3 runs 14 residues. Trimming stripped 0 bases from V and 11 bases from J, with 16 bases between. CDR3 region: CASSQEVRDYVYTF. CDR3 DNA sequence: TGTGCCAGCAGCCAAGAAGTTAGGGACTACGTATACACCTTC.

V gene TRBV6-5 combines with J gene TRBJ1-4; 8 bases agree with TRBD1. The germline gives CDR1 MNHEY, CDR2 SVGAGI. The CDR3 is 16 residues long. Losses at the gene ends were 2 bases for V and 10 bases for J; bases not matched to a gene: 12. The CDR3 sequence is CASSYGGRTGKAKLFF. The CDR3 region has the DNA TGTGCCAGCAGTTACGGGGGTAGGACAGGGAAGGCAAAACTGTTTTTT.